The subject of this entry is one TCR beta chain. Its antigen is not identified. These data are taken from a study of T-cell reconstitution after alpha-beta-depleted transplantation in children. Study results and caveats: Diversity and T-cell counts at one year after transplant derived mostly from new T cells.

V lost 2 bases to trimming and J lost 10 bases; unmatched junction nucleotides: 10. The CDR3 is made up of 15 amino acids. Germline CDR1 reads MGHDK; CDR2 reads SYGVNS. The TCRbeta library was prepared with unique molecular identifiers. TCRdb re-derived calls from the PCR reads in MiXCR, one entry per CDR3 protein. This sample has about 460,000 distinct CDR3 sequences; roughly 10% occur once, and the top ten carry 12% to 15%. Sequencing was performed on PBMCs, mostly from graft donor cells, taken 180 days after TCRalphabeta/CD19-depleted stem cell transplant. This TCR was sampled from a female patient younger than 10 who had a stem cell transplant for aplastic anemia, so the T cells may come from the graft donor. The rearrangement joins TRBV25-1 to TRBJ2-1; TRBD2 agrees at 8 bases. The CDR3 spells CASSELANSGGEQFF. CDR3 sequence (DNA): TGTGCCAGCAGTGAACTAGCGAACTCGGGGGGGGAGCAGTTCTTC.